This TCR beta chain was sequenced for a study of T cell responses to AZD1222 COVID-19 vaccine. V shed 2 bases and J shed 5 bases, with 12 bases lying between them. The CDR3 runs 13 residues. CDR1 GTSNPN and CDR2 SVGIG come from the germline V gene (reference sequence). This clone is a singleton in its sample. Its cognate antigen is unknown. This table comes from immunoSEQ multiplex PCR, and its TCRdb copy is limited to in-frame clones, with some not included. The sample contains 150,000 to 200,000 clones, approximately 90% of which appear only once. Study findings and constraints: Of the AZD1222 recipients, only five to seven were seropositive at baseline.

The origin of this receptor is an adult who received the MenACWY meningococcal vaccine as a control. The material was peripheral blood, obtained 28 days after the second dose of the MenACWY control vaccine. The J gene is TRBJ2-5, the V gene TRBV30; D is perhaps TRBD1 (6 bases). CDR3 residues: CAWSTQGAETQYF. The CDR3 DNA sequence: TGTGCCTGGAGTACACAGGGAGCGGAGACCCAGTACTTC.